These 5 T cell receptor beta chains were sequenced from one sample in a study of T cells expressing NK-cell markers. TCRdb reprocessed the 5' RACE reads and keeps a single row for each CDR3 protein, giving no DNA. The record lists around 110,000 distinct CDR3 sequences, of which the ten most abundant hold about 18%. Sequencing was done on a sample of blood T cells: a sorted CD56 or NKG2C T cell subset, CD4+ or CD8+ T cells, or bulk PBMC T cells (not recorded which). These receptors were obtained from a woman aged 18-70 years in good health.

CDR3 in amino acids: CASSPGASSTDTQYF. The rearrangement uses TRBV4-1 and TRBJ2-3; TCRdb gives TRBD1 as the D gene, but with no DNA this cannot be confirmed. CDR1 MGHRA and CDR2 YSYEKL come from the germline V gene. The CDR3 is 15 residues long.

V gene TRBV18 combines with J gene TRBJ2-6; checking the TCRdb D call of TRBD2 is not possible without DNA. The germline V gene encodes CDR1 KGHSH and CDR2 LQKENI. The CDR3 extends over 18 amino acids. The CDR3 loop reads CASSPDRLDFTGANVLTF.

V is TRBV13 and J is TRBJ2-3. The CDR3 length is 15 residues. CDR1 and CDR2 (germline): PRHDT, FYEKMQ (reference sequence). The chain's CDR3 is CASSFGGSGADTQYF.

The chain carries TRBV6-1 and TRBJ2-1; checking the TCRdb D call of TRBD2 is not possible without DNA. The CDR3 loop spans 13 amino acids. CDR1 is MNHNS and CDR2 is SASEGT in the germline V gene. CDR3 region: CASSGLAGGEQFF.

The chain couples TRBV4-1 to TRBJ2-1; the TCRdb D gene call, TRBD2, has no DNA to confirm it. In germline, CDR1 is MGHRA, CDR2 YSYEKL. CDR3 length: 17 amino acids. CDR3 protein: CASSQGGLVSSYNEQFF.